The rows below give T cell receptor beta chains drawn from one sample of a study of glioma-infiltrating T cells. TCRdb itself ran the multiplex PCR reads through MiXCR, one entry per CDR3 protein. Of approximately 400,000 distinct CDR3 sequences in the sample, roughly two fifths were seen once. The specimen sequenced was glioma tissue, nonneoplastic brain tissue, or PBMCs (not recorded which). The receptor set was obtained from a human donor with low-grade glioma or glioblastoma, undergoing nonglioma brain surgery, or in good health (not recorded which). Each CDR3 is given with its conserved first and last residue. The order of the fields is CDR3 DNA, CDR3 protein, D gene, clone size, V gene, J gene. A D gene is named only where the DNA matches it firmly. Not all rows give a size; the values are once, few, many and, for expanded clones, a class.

cdr3_nt: TGTGCCAGCAGTACTCGACACTTAACCTACGAGCAGTACTTC
cdr3_aa: CASSTRHLTYEQYF
d_call: -
clone_size: many
v_call: TRBV6-2/TRBV6-3
j_call: TRBJ2-7

cdr3_nt: TGTGCCAGCAGTGCTCTCGGGGAGCTGTTTTTT
cdr3_aa: CASSALGELFF
d_call: -
clone_size: many
v_call: TRBV6-1
j_call: TRBJ2-2

cdr3_nt: TGCAGTGCTCCTAGGCCTCGAGACATTTCCAACGAGCAGTACTTC
cdr3_aa: CSAPRPRDISNEQYF
d_call: -
clone_size: once
v_call: TRBV20-1
j_call: TRBJ2-7

cdr3_nt: TGTGCCAGCAGTTTCCCCCCCGCTGGTACCGGGGAGCTGTTTTTT
cdr3_aa: CASSFPPAGTGELFF
d_call: -
clone_size: few
v_call: TRBV28
j_call: TRBJ2-2

cdr3_nt: TGTGCCAGCAGTGAACGGGGACAGGGAAATGGCTACACCTTC
cdr3_aa: CASSERGQGNGYTF
d_call: TRBD1
clone_size: -
v_call: TRBV2
j_call: TRBJ1-2

cdr3_nt: TGTGCCAGCAGTTTCTCAAAGGACAGGGGTGCTTGGGTCGGAGATACGCAGTATTTT
cdr3_aa: CASSFSKDRGAWVGDTQYF
d_call: TRBD1
clone_size: many
v_call: TRBV28
j_call: TRBJ2-3

cdr3_nt: TGCAGCGTTGAAGTAAAGACCCAGTACTTC
cdr3_aa: CSVEVKTQYF
d_call: -
clone_size: -
v_call: TRBV29-1
j_call: TRBJ2-5

cdr3_nt: TGTGCCAGCAGCTCTGGACTGGGGGGCACAGATACGCAGTATTTT
cdr3_aa: CASSSGLGGTDTQYF
d_call: -
clone_size: -
v_call: TRBV7-8
j_call: TRBJ2-3

cdr3_nt: TGTGCCAGCAGTCAGCAGACAGGATTCACAGATACGCAGTATTTT
cdr3_aa: CASSQQTGFTDTQYF
d_call: -
clone_size: -
v_call: TRBV7-2
j_call: TRBJ2-3

cdr3_nt: TGTGCCAGCAGTCTAGGGACTAGCGGGAGAAACGAGCAGTACTTC
cdr3_aa: CASSLGTSGRNEQYF
d_call: TRBD2
clone_size: few
v_call: TRBV28
j_call: TRBJ2-7